This TCR beta chain was captured in a study of regulatory T cells in long-lasting Graves disease. Sequencing libraries for TCR beta were prepared with iRepertoire HTBI primers and Arm-PCR of CDR3 regions. TCRdb ran MiXCR on the multiplex PCR reads and lists one entry per CDR3 protein. The data contain approximately 540,000 distinct CDR3 sequences, more than 10% of them seen just once; the ten biggest clones take up around 10%. Time point specified: newly diagnosed GD, antithyroid drugs for less than 3 months. Isolated PBMC RNA provided the starting material for the TCR library. Graves' disease diagnosis followed American Thyroid Association guidelines. These data also featured in a second study, about T cells in Graves' hyperthyroidism and ophthalmopathy.

The specimen comprised peripheral blood mononuclear cells (PBMCs), sampled at new diagnosis, from a patient treated with antithyroid drugs. The sequence derives from a woman in her 30s with Graves disease.

CDR3 nucleotides: TGCGCCAGCAGCCCGGAGGTGGAGACCCAGTACTTC. Its protein product is CASSPEVETQYF. This chain connects TRBV5-1 to TRBJ2-3, with a possible D match to TRBD2 (5 bases). The J call may be faulty, since TRBJ2-5 better matches the DNA end. Per the germline V gene, CDR1 is SGHRS and CDR2 is YFSETQ. The length of the CDR3 is 12 residues.